This TCR beta chain was sequenced during a study of cytomegalovirus exposure and HLA in healthy donors. Overall study context: Earlier, approximately 180 million T cells were analyzed, and some 120 million unique TCR beta sequences were found among them. Study findings and constraints: The authors enumerated around 150 TCR beta chains as linked to cytomegalovirus. Looking again later, the authors saw that most CMV-associated TCR beta chains seemed HLA-restricted.

13 Jbeta primers and 60 Vbeta primers were used for the PCR. Clones were sequenced by immunoSEQ multiplex PCR, and TCRdb holds only the in-frame ones, with some missing. The repertoire consists of 250,000 to 350,000 clones, with 75% to 90% occurring once and the leading ten covering roughly 4%. This clone appeared once. The antigen remains undetermined. The receptor was isolated from a man aged 35-49 years in good health and CMV-seropositive. The sample consisted of PBMCs.

CDR3 region: CASSLDGGWSYEQYF. CDR3 sequence (DNA): TGTGCCAGCAGCTTGGACGGGGGGTGGTCCTACGAGCAGTACTTC. The chain recombines TRBV5-4 with TRBJ2-7; TRBD2 matches at 7 bases. The V gene's germline CDR1 is SGHNT and CDR2 YYREEE (reference sequence). The CDR3 is made up of 15 amino acids. J gave up 1 base and V 0 bases, and 4 bases lay outside the gene matches.